This T cell receptor beta chain was identified in a study of cytotoxic CD8 clonotypes in ibrutinib-treated CLL. The V gene's germline CDR1 is MDHEN and CDR2 SYDVKM. The CDR3 loop spans 16 amino acids. The trim removed 2 bases at V and 6 bases at J, leaving 10 bases unmatched. Only in-frame clones appear in the TCRdb table, and some are missing; sequencing was by immunoSEQ multiplex PCR. Found here are more than 200,000 clones, under 80% of them singletons; the top ten hold approximately 15%. The study, taken as a whole, reports: Shared public clonotypes were rare, and on treatment they either got smaller or stayed the same.

Comments on this clone: The antigen is unknown.

This specimen was PBMCs, taken after 24 months of ibrutinib treatment. The V and J genes are TRBV28 and TRBJ1-2, with 9 bases fitting TRBD1. This clonotype was obtained from a human donor with chronic lymphocytic leukemia. The DNA of the CDR3 is TGTGCCAGCAGTTTAACCCCGGGACAGGGAAGAGATGGCTACACCTTC. Translation gives CASSLTPGQGRDGYTF.